This T cell receptor beta chain emerged from a study of T cells expressing NK-cell markers (TCRdb year 2020). Regarding the complete study: About eight donors provided sorted CD3+CD56+NKG2C+, CD3+CD56+NKG2C- and CD3+CD56-NKG2C+ T-cell subsets, whose TCR beta-chain repertoires were profiled. The study sequenced eight donors, all healthy volunteers chosen at random: three men and five women. Sequencing of the libraries produced 2 x 150 bp reads on Illumina HiSeq 2000/2500, MiSeq or NextSeq. Seven of the eight sequenced donors were HCMV-seropositive and one was HCMV-seronegative. General study outcomes and caveats: In over five donors, the dominant CD3+CD56+NKG2C+ clonotypes were found to rank among the top 10 CD8+ clonotypes and to make up about 1.0-8% of CD8+ T cells. Those dominant clonotypes were again the most abundant among CD3+CD56-NKG2C+ cells in a few donors, at roughly 25-60.1%. Whether the expanded NKG2C-expressing T cell clones were specific for HCMV antigens was left unclear.

The sequencer was an Illumina HiSeq 2000. TCR beta cDNA libraries were made by 5'RACE template switching that added a universal primer site and unique molecular identifiers. Synthesis of cDNA was primed from the TCR beta constant segment and was followed by two consecutive PCR amplification steps. The original pipeline was this. MIGEC handled demultiplexing of the reads and grouping by UMI, while MiTCR was used to assemble and quantify clonotypes. To exclude erroneous sequences, any TCR cDNA sequence not supported by at least two reads was discarded. The tcR package was used for downstream repertoire analysis, and clonotypes were matched across fractions by CDR3 nucleotide sequence plus V segment. VDJmatch was used to annotate antigen specificity against VDJdb, with one amino acid substitution allowed in CDR3. TCRdb reprocessed the raw reads; every CDR3 protein sequence is a single record, and DNA is not supplied. Here the V and J calls rest on TCRdb's processing, not on the authors' analysis. The sample's table covers over 100,000 distinct CDR3 sequences. The ten largest make up roughly 18% of the sample.

HCMV-specific IgG was detected in serum with a commercial ELISA kit to determine HCMV serostatus. Peripheral blood mononuclear cells were isolated from blood by Ficoll density gradient centrifugation. Reading the germline V gene gives CDR1 SGHAT and CDR2 FQNNGV. The CDR3 covers 14 residues, taking in both the cysteine and the phenylalanine. No nucleotide data were recorded. Comments on this clonotype: The clone's antigen remains unknown.

The sequenced material came from blood T cells: a sorted CD56 or NKG2C T cell subset, CD4+ or CD8+ T cells, or bulk PBMC T cells (not recorded which). The sequence is built from TRBV11-2 and TRBJ2-1; TCRdb's D gene call, TRBD2, goes unchecked for lack of DNA. The receptor was derived from a woman aged 18-70 years in good health. The CDR3: CASSFAGGLNEQFF.